This T cell receptor (beta chain) emerged from a study of CD8+ T cells in alopecia areata. Study-level findings and limits: Among the cells sequenced in scalp samples are also the resident alphabeta T cells of normal skin.

The CDR3 has 15 residues. Germline values: CDR1 NSQYPW, CDR2 LRSPGD (reference sequence). V was clipped by 1 base and J by 0 bases; unmatched bases: 3. Sequencing relied on a cDNA template that was reverse transcribed from extracted RNA. Libraries were prepared by immunoSEQ multiplex PCR; TCRdb keeps only in-frame clonotypes and omits some of them. Altogether about 5,800 clones were found in the sample, and no singletons occur. Time point specified: mouse skin 6 weeks after grafting, around onset of hair loss. Relative to its sample, this clone is hyperexpanded. Its antigen is as yet unknown. The gene names here belong to mouse. The CDR3 extends 4 residues past the end of the read, so its final part is completed from the germline J gene.

The chain recombines TRBV1 with TRBJ2-7, with 7 nucleotides matching TRBD1. The sample consisted of skin, taken at week 6. This clonotype was sampled from a C3H/HeJ mouse with alopecia areata. MHC haplotype of the mouse line: H2-k. The CDR3 here is CTCSAAWDSSYEQYF. The DNA read from the CDR3 is TGCACCTGCAGTGCAGCTTGGGACAGCTCCTAT.